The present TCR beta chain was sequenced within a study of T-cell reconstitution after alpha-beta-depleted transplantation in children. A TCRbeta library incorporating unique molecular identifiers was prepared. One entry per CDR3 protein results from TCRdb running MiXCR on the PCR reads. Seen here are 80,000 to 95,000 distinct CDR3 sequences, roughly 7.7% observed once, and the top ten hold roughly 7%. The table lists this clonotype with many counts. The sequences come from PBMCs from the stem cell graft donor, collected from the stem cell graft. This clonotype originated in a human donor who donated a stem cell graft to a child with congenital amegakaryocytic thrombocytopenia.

The CDR3 DNA is TGCAGTGCCCCCCCCTCAGCGGGAATCAACAATGAGCAGTTCTTC. Its protein is CSAPPSAGINNEQFF. V is TRBV20-1 and J is TRBJ2-1, with 7 bases fitting TRBD2. Germline V lookup: CDR1 DFQATT, CDR2 SNEGSKA (reference sequence). J was trimmed by 5 bases and V by 6 bases; bases with no gene match: 13. The CDR3 runs 15 residues.